This T cell receptor beta chain comes out of a study of CD8+ T cells in alopecia areata. Regarding treatment: oral pan-JAK inhibitor, 5-10 mg twice daily. Investigators isolated RNA and reverse transcribed it into cDNA to act as the sequencing template. TCRdb's copy holds only in-frame clones and misses some; the assay was immunoSEQ multiplex PCR. This sample has hundreds of thousands of clones, with about three fifths found just once. The CDR3 runs 15 residues. The trim removed 4 bases at V and 6 bases at J, leaving 6 bases unmatched. Germline V gives CDR1 LGHNA, CDR2 YNFKEQ. This specimen was CD4+ T cells sorted from blood, taken around week 54, from a patient treated with tofacitinib. The receptor's source is a human donor with alopecia areata. The chain couples TRBV4-2 to TRBJ2-1; 10 bases map to TRBD2. As DNA, the CDR3 is TGTGCCAGCAGCCCGGGACTAGCGTATTCCAATGAGCAGTTCTTC. Its translation: CASSPGLAYSNEQFF.